The 12 T cell receptor beta chains listed next were all sequenced from one sample in a study of blood T cell repertoires in COVID-19. Libraries were prepared by immunoSEQ multiplex PCR; TCRdb keeps only in-frame clonotypes and omits some of them. The sample has approximately 400,000 clones, approximately 90% seen once. Sample: PBMCs or T cells enriched from blood (not recorded which). These receptors were collected from a woman between 18 and 29 years old who had recovered from COVID-19.

The chain is built from TRBV2 and TRBJ1-2, with D uncertain. Germline V gene sequence: CDR1 SNHLY, CDR2 FYNNEI. The ends were cut back, 1 base at V and 8 bases at J, with 8 bases in the middle. CDR3 size: 12 residues. The CDR3 sequence is CASSEDGEGYTF. The CDR3 nucleotides read TGTGCCAGCAGTGAAGACGGTGAAGGCTACACCTTC.

The CDR3 DNA reads TGTGCCAGCAGACCGGGACAGGGGTTTACTGAAGCTTTCTTT. Residues: CASRPGQGFTEAFF. This chain uses TRBV27 with TRBJ1-1; 10 bases are shared with TRBD1. V trimming: 6 bases; J trimming: 5 bases; junction bases outside the gene matches: 6. The CDR3 has 14 residues. In germline, CDR1 is MNHEY, CDR2 SMNVEV (reference sequence).

CDR3 in amino acids: CASSGGTGGLYTF. The DNA for the CDR3 is TGTGCCAGCAGCGGCGGGACAGGGGGACTCTACACCTTC. The chain links TRBV5-4 to TRBJ1-2; 11 nucleotides align to TRBD1. CDR3 length: 13 amino acids. Germline trimming cut 4 bases from V and 10 bases from J; bases unmatched to any gene: 6. CDR1 SGHNT and CDR2 YYREEE come from the germline V gene (reference sequence).

This clone was observed a few times. V is TRBV18 and J is TRBJ1-6; D unresolved. Between the trimmed V and J ends, which lost 2 bases and 8 bases, there was a span of 13 bases. This CDR3 has 15 amino acids. Germline CDR1 reads KGHSH; CDR2 reads LQKENI. The CDR3 reads CASSPSLGRDSPLHF. For the CDR3, the DNA is TGTGCCAGCTCACCATCGTTGGGGAGGGATTCACCCCTCCACTTT.

CDR3 nucleotides: TGTGCCAGCAGTGTTGGGGGGGGAGTCACTGAAGCTTTCTTT. Protein sequence: CASSVGGGVTEAFF. V usage is TRBV2 and J usage is TRBJ1-1; D might be TRBD1 (5 bases). The length of the CDR3 is 14 residues. Germline CDR1 and CDR2: SNHLY and FYNNEI. V lost 4 bases and J lost 4, with 13 bases in between.

Concerning this clone: Other DNA sequences in the same sample also yield this CDR3. The rearrangement links TRBV9 to TRBJ1-1; 9 bases are a match to TRBD1. CDR3 size: 14 residues. In germline, CDR1 is SGDLS, CDR2 YYNGEE. V gave up 4 bases and J gave up 5 bases; unmatched junction bases: 6. The CDR3: CASSPRTGVTEAFF. In nucleotides, the CDR3 is TGTGCCAGCAGCCCCCGGACAGGGGTAACTGAAGCTTTCTTT.

V and J are TRBV9 and TRBJ2-3; maybe TRBD2 (6 bases). CDR1 and CDR2 (germline): SGDLS, YYNGEE. With 6 bases removed from V and 0 bases from J, the gap between germline ends came to 14 bases. This CDR3 spans 15 amino acids. The CDR3 loop is CASTLEGTSTDTQYF. CDR3 coding DNA: TGTGCCAGCACTTTAGAGGGGACTAGCACAGATACGCAGTATTTT. Together with reference TRBV9 and TRBJ2-3, the CDR3 gives the full variable domain: DSGVTQTPKHLITATGQRVTLRCSPRSGDLSVYWYQQSLDQGLQFLIQYYNGEERAKGNILERFSAQQFPDLHSELNLSSLELGDSALYFCASTLEGTSTDTQYFGPGTRLTVL.

The chain carries TRBV4-3 and TRBJ2-1; 8 bases are shared with TRBD1. The CDR3 covers 21 residues. The junction had 19 bases not matched to a gene; V was cut back by 0 bases and J by 3 bases. Germline V gene data show CDR1 as LGHNA and CDR2 as YSLEER. The CDR3 spells CASSQDRIPPKDRVVYNEQFF. The CDR3 DNA follows: TGCGCCAGCAGCCAAGATCGAATCCCCCCCAAGGACAGGGTGGTCTACAATGAGCAGTTCTTC.

The rearrangement joins TRBV28 to TRBJ1-2, with D perhaps TRBD1 (6 bases). There are 14 residues in the CDR3. Trimming cost V 1 base and J 8 bases, with 14 bases left between them. Germline CDR1 MDHEN, CDR2 SYDVKM. Here the CDR3 DNA reads TGTGCCAGCAGTTTATTTCGACAGGATTTGGGCTACACCTTC. It is translated as CASSLFRQDLGYTF.

CDR3 nucleotides: TGTGCCAGCAGTTTCATCGGCGGGGATGAAAAACTGTTTTTT. Translating it yields CASSFIGGDEKLFF. V and J are TRBV27 and TRBJ1-4; no definite D call. The CDR3 consists of 14 residues. Trimming took off 3 bases at V and 6 bases at J, with 11 bases between the two ends. Germline V CDR1 and CDR2: MNHEY, SMNVEV (reference sequence).

The chain recombines TRBV7-9 with TRBJ1-2; D may be TRBD1 (5 bases). The CDR3 has 15 amino acids. V gave up 5 bases and J gave up 4 bases, with 17 bases separating them. The germline V gene encodes CDR1 SEHNR and CDR2 FQNEAQ (reference sequence). The CDR3 DNA is TGTGCCAGCAGCCCTCCGGGACTCGGACTCTATGGCTACACCTTC. This translates into CASSPPGLGLYGYTF.

The chain carries TRBV11-2 and TRBJ1-3, with 10 nucleotides matching TRBD1. The CDR3 runs to 16 residues. Per germline, CDR1 SGHAT and CDR2 FQNNGV. Germline trimming cut 1 base from V and 6 bases from J; bases unmatched to any gene: 6. DNA for the CDR3: TGTGCCAGCAGCTTAGTGGGACAGGGGTTTGAAAACACCATATATTTT. Residues: CASSLVGQGFENTIYF.